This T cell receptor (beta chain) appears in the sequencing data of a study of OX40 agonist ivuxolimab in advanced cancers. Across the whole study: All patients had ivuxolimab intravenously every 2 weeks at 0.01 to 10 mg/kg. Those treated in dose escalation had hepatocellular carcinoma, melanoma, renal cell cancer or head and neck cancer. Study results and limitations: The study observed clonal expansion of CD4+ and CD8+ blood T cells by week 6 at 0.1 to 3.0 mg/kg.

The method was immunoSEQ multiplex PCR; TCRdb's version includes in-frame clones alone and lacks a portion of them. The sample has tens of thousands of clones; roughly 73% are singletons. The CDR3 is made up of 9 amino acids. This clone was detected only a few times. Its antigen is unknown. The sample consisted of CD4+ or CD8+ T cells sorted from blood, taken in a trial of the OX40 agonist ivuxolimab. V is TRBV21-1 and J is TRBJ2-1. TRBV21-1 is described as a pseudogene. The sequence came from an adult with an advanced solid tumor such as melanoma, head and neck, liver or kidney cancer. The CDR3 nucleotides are TGTGCCAGCAGGCCTGAGCAGTTCTTC. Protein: CASRPEQFF.